In its sample, the clone carrying this T cell receptor beta chain was seen many times. Its matching antigen is unknown. RNA extraction used unfractionated whole blood as the source of total RNA. The sample is drawn from a study of human T cells and chemical hapten exposure. Overall study findings and caveats: TCRs whose frequency exceeded 1 in 1000 remained the same following DPC sensitization.

Deletions cut 4 bases from V and 4 bases from J, with 13 bases between. CDR1 and CDR2 (germline): SQVTM, ANQGSEA. This CDR3 region has 14 residues. Via MiXCR, TCRdb re-called the 5' RACE reads, giving one row per CDR3 protein. Among about 140,000 distinct CDR3 sequences listed, approximately 4% were seen once. The sequence was obtained from a female donor in good health. The V and J genes are TRBV29-1 and TRBJ2-2; D is perhaps TRBD1 (6 bases). This CDR3 reads CSVVEQGFTGELFF. The CDR3 region has the DNA TGCAGCGTTGTTGAGCAGGGGTTCACCGGGGAGCTGTTTTTT.